This T cell receptor (beta chain) was identified during a study of T cells generated in artificial thymic organoids (dated by TCRdb to 2016 to 2017). For the study in its entirety: TCR alpha and beta CDR3 repertoires of in vitro artificial thymic organoid-derived CD8 single positive T cells were compared with thymic and peripheral blood naive CD8 T cells. Displayed repertoire sequencing data were described as representative of three independent experiments. On the study overall, not on this receptor specifically: The TCR clonotype diversity of organoid-derived CD8 single positive T cells was physiological and comparable to that of naive CD8 T cells from thymus and blood. No skewed Valpha or Vbeta usage was observed in organoid-derived T cells, a finding that argues against dominance of unconventional lineages or clonal expansions.

TCRalpha and TCRbeta libraries were amplified in separate semi-nested PCR reactions using Advantage 2 and reverse primers located in the TRAC or TRBC constant regions. First-strand cDNA synthesis used between roughly 3.5 and 500 ng of total RNA. TCR cDNA libraries were generated by 5'-RACE using the SMARTer PCR cDNA Synthesis kit, with a poly-dT primer employed for first-strand synthesis. Semi-nested constant-region reverse primers carried 5-nucleotide sample-specific barcodes, and products were cleaned with the Zymo DNA Clean and Concentrator-5 kit. Pools of up to ten barcoded samples were ligated to Illumina adaptors and sequenced on an Illumina MiSeq as 2 x 150 bp paired-end reads. Concerning the study's data processing: Demultiplexed reads were aligned with BLAT to a custom library of all human TRAV, TRAJ, TRBV, TRBD and TRBJ combinations from IMGT. The best BLAT hits were picked using pslCDnaFilter (-maxAligns=1, -ignoreIntrons), and custom Perl scripts were used to calculate clonotype frequencies. TCRdb trimmed the raw reads at Q25, called clones with MiXCR and kept productive beta chains. Duplicate CDR3 protein sequences are folded into a single record with the most common DNA and genes. The V and J calls, along with clone size, are taken from TCRdb and not from the paper's own processing. Across this sample there are 6,500 to 8,500 distinct CDR3 sequences, with 20% to 30% seen only once. The leading ten clones occupy roughly 3% of the sample.

For this clonotype: What antigen it recognizes has not been identified. Base quality data are lacking; no much larger clone is found one base away.

Artificial thymic organoids were generated by aggregating human HSPCs with MS5 murine stromal cells transduced with human DLL1, and the organoids were cultured at an air-liquid interface. Hematopoietic stem and progenitor cells that were CD34+CD3-, FACS-purified and depleted of residual T cells served as the seed cells for the organoids. Organoids were cultured in serum-free RB27 medium: RPMI 1640 supplemented with B27, FLT3L, IL-7 and ascorbic acid. Before RNA extraction, CD3+TCRalphabeta+CD8 single positive T cells from both organoids and thymus were sorted by FACS. For each sample, total RNA was purified from approximately 40,000 to 200,000 sorted cells using the RNeasy Micro kit, and RNA quality was checked on an Agilent RNA 6000 Nano chip. The source of this sequence is a human donor who gave cord blood stem cells for thymic organoid culture, a cardiac surgery patient who gave postnatal thymus, or a blood donor (not recorded which). Material for sequencing was naive CD8+ T cells grown in artificial thymic organoids from cord blood stem and progenitor cells. Interpreted using the paper, the cell subset or site label stands for: CD3+TCRalphabeta+CD8SP T cells; for blood, CD45RO-CCR7+ naive CD8+ T cells.

CDR3 sequence: CASSLRAGLLQPQHF. At the DNA level, the sequence is TGCGCCAGCAGCCTAAGGGCAGGACTCCTTCAGCCCCAGCATTTT. The rearrangement joined TRBV4-3 to TRBJ1-5, with the D gene uncertain. V lost 4 bases and J lost 6 bases; the stretch between them is 16 bases long. CDR1 and CDR2 are drawn from the germline V gene: LGHNA, YSLEER. From its cysteine to its phenylalanine, the CDR3 spans 15 amino acids. Kept here is only the CDR3 DNA, which spans 45 bases and is read in frame from base 1.